This is a list of T cell receptor beta chains from one sample in a study of T cell responses to AZD1222 COVID-19 vaccine. Sequencing was performed with immunoSEQ multiplex PCR; in TCRdb, only in-frame clones are kept and a portion is missing. The table lists 120,000 to 150,000 clones, about 90% of them singletons, with about 2.7% in the top ten. The specimen was peripheral blood, collected on day 0 of AZD1222 vaccination. Source of these receptors: an adult in good health. Each CDR3 is given without its conserved first and last residue. Each record gives: J gene, clone size, V gene, CDR3 length, CDR3 protein. Not all rows give a size; the values are once, few, many and, for expanded clones, a class.

>TRBJ1-5|NA|TRBV6-5|12
ASRPARGNQPQH
>TRBJ2-7|once|TRBV6-1|14
ASSEDTGGPSYEQY
>TRBJ2-1|few|TRBV7-7|13
ASSLDASGSDEQF
>TRBJ1-2|NA|TRBV18|15
ASSPQYRFQAGDGYT
>TRBJ1-1|NA|TRBV28|9
ASSFGPRAF
>TRBJ2-7|NA|TRBV10-3|11
ATSGTGLDEQY
>TRBJ2-5|NA|TRBV4-3|11
ASSHRGGETQY
>TRBJ2-1|once|TRBV10-3|14
AISDPGLAGGREQF
>TRBJ1-1|NA|TRBV15|12
ATGGTGGNTEAF
>TRBJ1-6|NA|TRBV27|15
ASSFAGASSYNSPLH
>TRBJ1-4|NA|TRBV15|14
ATSRERRGRGEKLF
>TRBJ2-3|NA|TRBV29-1|12
SVEGQGYTDTQY
>TRBJ2-7|NA|TRBV7-9|13
ASSLGASASYEQY
>TRBJ1-2|NA|TRBV2|12
ASSLQGSNYGYT
>TRBJ1-3|NA|TRBV7-9|12
ASSSTVSGNTIY
>TRBJ2-2|few|TRBV7-9|13
ASSPWTGRPGELF
>TRBJ1-2|NA|TRBV15|11
ATSNPQHYGYT
>TRBJ2-3|NA|TRBV13|13
ASSLGSGTTYTQY
>TRBJ2-7|NA|TRBV11-2|13
ASSLEGLVSGEQY
>TRBJ1-6|NA|TRBV6-5|10
ASSYRNSPLH
>TRBJ1-2|NA|TRBV5-4|15
ASSLGSGTELVDGYT
>TRBJ1-5|NA|TRBV19|10
ASKLHMGPQH
>TRBJ2-7|NA|TRBV21-1|13
ASSNRQGETYEQY
>TRBJ2-5|NA|TRBV5-6|12
ASSFGTGVETQY
>TRBJ2-5|NA|TRBV11-2|15
ASSSYTLDRRRETQY
>TRBJ2-5|once|TRBV9|12
ASSVDPRKETQY
>TRBJ2-2|NA|TRBV5-1|13
ASSAGPSNTGELF
>TRBJ2-4|NA|TRBV7-9|12
ASSFAEAKNIQY
>TRBJ1-3|NA|TRBV5-1|12
ASSPTRTGNTIY
>TRBJ1-1|NA|TRBV6-5|10
ASSSFQGTGF
>TRBJ2-5|NA|TRBV7-2|17
ASSLSPGLAGGLVETQY
>TRBJ2-5|NA|TRBV4-3|13
ASSPTGLQWETQY
>TRBJ2-4|NA|TRBV12-3/TRBV12-4|11
ASSRGRADIQY
>TRBJ2-1|NA|TRBV7-9|9
ASALGNEQF
>TRBJ2-2|NA|TRBV5-4|15
ASSHTPVRGNTGELF
>TRBJ1-2|NA|TRBV29-1|9
SVDEGYGYT
>TRBJ2-7|NA|TRBV7-2|14
ASSLASGRAWYEQY
>TRBJ2-2|NA|TRBV24-1|12
ATSDFWGAGELF
>TRBJ1-5|NA|TRBV30|13
AWSLGGRSNQPQH
>TRBJ2-7|NA|TRBV4-2|14
ASSEGTSGSWDEQY
>TRBJ2-5|once|TRBV5-1|11
ASSSRARETQY
>TRBJ1-1|NA|TRBV6-1|11
ASSEGVTGRAF
>TRBJ1-6|NA|TRBV5-5|12
ASSLQGRESPLH
>TRBJ1-1|NA|TRBV19|14
ASSNGGHRGHLEAF
>TRBJ2-1|NA|TRBV7-9|13
ASSWTSGGANEQF
>TRBJ1-3|NA|TRBV19|17
ASSKAGSGLIGRGNTIY
>TRBJ2-7|NA|TRBV6-2/TRBV6-3|14
ASSYPPSGGVDEQY